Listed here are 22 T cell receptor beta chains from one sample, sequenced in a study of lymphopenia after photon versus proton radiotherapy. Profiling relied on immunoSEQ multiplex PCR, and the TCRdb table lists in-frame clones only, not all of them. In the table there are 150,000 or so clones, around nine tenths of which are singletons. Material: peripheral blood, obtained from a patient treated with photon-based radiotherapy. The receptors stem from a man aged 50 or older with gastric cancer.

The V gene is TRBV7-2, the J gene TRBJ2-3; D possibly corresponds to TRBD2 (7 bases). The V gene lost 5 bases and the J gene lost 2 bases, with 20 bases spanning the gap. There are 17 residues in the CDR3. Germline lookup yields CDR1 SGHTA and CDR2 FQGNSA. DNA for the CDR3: TGTGCCAGCAGCCGAGGCGGGGGCCGGTCTCACACAGATACGCAGTATTTT. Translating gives CASSRGGGRSHTDTQYF.

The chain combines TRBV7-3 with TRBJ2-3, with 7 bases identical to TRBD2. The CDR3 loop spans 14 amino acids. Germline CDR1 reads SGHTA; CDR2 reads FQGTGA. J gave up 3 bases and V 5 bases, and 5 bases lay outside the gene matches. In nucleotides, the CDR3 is TGTGCCAGCAGCCGTGGACTAGAAACAGATACGCAGTATTTT. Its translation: CASSRGLETDTQYF.

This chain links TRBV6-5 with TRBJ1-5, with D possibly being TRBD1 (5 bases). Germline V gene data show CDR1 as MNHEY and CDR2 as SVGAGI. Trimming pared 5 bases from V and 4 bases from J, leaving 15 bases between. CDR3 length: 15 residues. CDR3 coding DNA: TGTGCCAGCAGTCCGACCGACAGAGAGAATCAGCCCCAGCATTTT. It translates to CASSPTDRENQPQHF.

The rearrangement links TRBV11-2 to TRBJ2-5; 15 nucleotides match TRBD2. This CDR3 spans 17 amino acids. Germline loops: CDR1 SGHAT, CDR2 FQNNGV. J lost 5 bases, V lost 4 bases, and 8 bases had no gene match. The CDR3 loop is CASSSGLAGGPFETQYF. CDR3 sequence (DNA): TGTGCCAGCAGCTCCGGACTAGCGGGAGGGCCTTTTGAGACCCAGTACTTC.

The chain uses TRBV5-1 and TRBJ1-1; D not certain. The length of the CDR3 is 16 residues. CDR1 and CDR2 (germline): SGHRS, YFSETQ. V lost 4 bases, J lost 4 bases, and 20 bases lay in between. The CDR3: CASSARGGAVPTEAFF. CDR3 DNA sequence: TGCGCCAGCAGCGCCCGAGGCGGCGCAGTCCCCACTGAAGCTTTCTTT.

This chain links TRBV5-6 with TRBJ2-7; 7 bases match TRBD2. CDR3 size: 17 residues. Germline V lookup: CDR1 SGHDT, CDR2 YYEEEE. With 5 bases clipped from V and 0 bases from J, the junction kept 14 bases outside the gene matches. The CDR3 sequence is CASSRLGRGAGSYEQYF. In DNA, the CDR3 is TGTGCCAGCAGTCGTTTGGGGAGGGGTGCGGGCTCCTACGAGCAGTACTTC.

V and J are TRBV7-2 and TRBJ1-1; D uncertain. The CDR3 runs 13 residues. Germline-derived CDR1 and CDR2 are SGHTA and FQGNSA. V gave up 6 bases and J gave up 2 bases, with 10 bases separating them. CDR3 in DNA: TGTGCCAGCAGGGCCACTGCTAACACTGAAGCTTTCTTT. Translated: CASRATANTEAFF.

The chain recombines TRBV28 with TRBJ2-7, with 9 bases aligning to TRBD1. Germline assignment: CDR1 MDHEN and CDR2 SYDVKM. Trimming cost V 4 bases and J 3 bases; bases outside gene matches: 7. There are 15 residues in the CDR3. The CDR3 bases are TGTGCCAGCAGTTCAGGCGGGACAGGGAACTACGAGCAGTACTTC. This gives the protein CASSSGGTGNYEQYF.

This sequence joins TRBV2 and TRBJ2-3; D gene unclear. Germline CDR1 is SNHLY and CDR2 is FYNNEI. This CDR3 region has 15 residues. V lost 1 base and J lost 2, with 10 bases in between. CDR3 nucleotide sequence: TGTGCCAGCAGTGAAGGTGTCCCTTTCACAGATACGCAGTATTTT. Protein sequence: CASSEGVPFTDTQYF.

CDR3 loop: CASSNGSSYNEQFF. In DNA form, the CDR3 reads TGCGCCAGCAGCAACGGGAGCTCCTACAATGAGCAGTTCTTC. This chain joins TRBV5-1 and TRBJ2-1; possible D gene TRBD2, 6 bases. Per the germline V gene, CDR1 is SGHRS and CDR2 is YFSETQ. CDR3 length: 14 amino acids. Trimming left V 4 bases short and J 0 bases short, with 8 bases between.

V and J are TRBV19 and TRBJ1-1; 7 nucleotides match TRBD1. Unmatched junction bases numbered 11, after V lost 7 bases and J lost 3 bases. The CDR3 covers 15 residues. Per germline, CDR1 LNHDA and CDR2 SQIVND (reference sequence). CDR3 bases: TGTGCCAGTAAGGGAACAGGGGCTGAGGACACTGAAGCTTTCTTT. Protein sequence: CASKGTGAEDTEAFF.

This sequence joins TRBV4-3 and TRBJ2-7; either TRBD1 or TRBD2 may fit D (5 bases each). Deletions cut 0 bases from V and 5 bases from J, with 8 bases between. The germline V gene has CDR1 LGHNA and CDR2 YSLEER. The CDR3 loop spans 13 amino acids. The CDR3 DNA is TGCGCCAGCAGCCAAGATGGGACGCACGAGCAGTACTTC. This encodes CASSQDGTHEQYF.

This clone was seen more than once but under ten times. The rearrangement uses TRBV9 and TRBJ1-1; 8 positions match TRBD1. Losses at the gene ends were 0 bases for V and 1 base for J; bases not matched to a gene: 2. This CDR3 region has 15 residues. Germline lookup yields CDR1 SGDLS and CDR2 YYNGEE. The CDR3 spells CASSVADRANTEAFF. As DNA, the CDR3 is TGTGCCAGCAGCGTAGCGGACAGGGCGAACACTGAAGCTTTCTTT.

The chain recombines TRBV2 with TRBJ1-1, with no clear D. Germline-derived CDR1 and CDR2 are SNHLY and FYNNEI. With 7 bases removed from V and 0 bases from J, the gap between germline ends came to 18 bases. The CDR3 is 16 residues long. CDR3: CASNPLKWPMNTEAFF. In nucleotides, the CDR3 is TGTGCCAGCAACCCCCTGAAGTGGCCCATGAACACTGAAGCTTTCTTT. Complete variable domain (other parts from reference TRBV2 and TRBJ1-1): EPEVTQTPSHQVTQMGQEVILRCVPISNHLYFYWYRQILGQKVEFLVSFYNNEISEKSEIFDDQFSVERPDGSNFTLKIRSTKLEDSAMYFCASNPLKWPMNTEAFFGQGTRLTVV.

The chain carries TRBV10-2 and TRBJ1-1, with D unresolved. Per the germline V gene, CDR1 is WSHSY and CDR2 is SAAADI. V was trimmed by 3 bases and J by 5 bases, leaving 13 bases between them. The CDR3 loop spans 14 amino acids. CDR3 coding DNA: TGCGCCAGCAGTGACGGGCAGGTGGGAACTGAAGCTTTCTTT. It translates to CASSDGQVGTEAFF.

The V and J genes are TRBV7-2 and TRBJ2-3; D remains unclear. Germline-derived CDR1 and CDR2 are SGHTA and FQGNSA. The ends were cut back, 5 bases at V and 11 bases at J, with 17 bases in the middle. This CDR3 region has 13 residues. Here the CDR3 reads CASSRNGPLGQYF. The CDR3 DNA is TGTGCCAGCAGCCGTAACGGACCCTTGGGGCAGTATTTT. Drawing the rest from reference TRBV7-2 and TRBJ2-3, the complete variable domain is GAGVSQSPSNKVTEKGKDVELRCDPISGHTALYWYRQSLGQGLEFLIYFQGNSAPDKSGLPSDRFSAERTGGSVSTLTIQRTQQEDSAVYLCASSRNGPLGQYFGPGTRLTVL.

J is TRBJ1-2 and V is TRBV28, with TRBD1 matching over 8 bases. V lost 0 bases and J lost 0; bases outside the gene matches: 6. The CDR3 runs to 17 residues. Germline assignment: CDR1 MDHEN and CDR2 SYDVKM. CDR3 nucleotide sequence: TGTGCCAGCAGTTTATGGGAAGACAGGGGAACTAACTATGGCTACACCTTC. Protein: CASSLWEDRGTNYGYTF.

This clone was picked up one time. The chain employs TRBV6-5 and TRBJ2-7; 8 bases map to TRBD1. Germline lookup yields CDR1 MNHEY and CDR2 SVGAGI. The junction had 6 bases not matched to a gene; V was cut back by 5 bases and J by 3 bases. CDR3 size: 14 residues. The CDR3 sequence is CASSGFGQGYEQYF. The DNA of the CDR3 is TGTGCCAGCAGTGGCTTCGGACAGGGCTACGAGCAGTACTTC.

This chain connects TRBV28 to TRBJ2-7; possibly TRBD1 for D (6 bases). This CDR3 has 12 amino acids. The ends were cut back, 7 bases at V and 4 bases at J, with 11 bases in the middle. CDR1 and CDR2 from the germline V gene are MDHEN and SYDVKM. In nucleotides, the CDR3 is TGTGCCAGCAAACAGGGTGGGTACGAGCAGTACTTC. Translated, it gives CASKQGGYEQYF.

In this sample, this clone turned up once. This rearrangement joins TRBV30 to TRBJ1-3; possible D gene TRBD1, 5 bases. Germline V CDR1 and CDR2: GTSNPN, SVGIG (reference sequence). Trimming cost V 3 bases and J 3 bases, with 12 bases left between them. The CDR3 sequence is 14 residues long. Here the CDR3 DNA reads TGTGCCTGGAGGGGGGGGAACTTTGGAAACACCATATATTTT. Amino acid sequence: CAWRGGNFGNTIYF.

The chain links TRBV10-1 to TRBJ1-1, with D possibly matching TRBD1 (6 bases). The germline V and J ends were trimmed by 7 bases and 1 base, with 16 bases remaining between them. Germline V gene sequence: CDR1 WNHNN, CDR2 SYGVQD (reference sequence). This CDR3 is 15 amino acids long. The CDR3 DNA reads TGCGCCAGCATTACAGGGAGAAGGGGGAACACTGAAGCTTTCTTT. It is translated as CASITGRRGNTEAFF.

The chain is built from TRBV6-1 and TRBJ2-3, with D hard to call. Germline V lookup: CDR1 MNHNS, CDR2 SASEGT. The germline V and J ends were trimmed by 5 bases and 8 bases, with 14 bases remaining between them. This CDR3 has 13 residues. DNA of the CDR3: TGTGCCAGCAGTTCCTCCGGCCTCTTTACGCAGTATTTT. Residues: CASSSSGLFTQYF.